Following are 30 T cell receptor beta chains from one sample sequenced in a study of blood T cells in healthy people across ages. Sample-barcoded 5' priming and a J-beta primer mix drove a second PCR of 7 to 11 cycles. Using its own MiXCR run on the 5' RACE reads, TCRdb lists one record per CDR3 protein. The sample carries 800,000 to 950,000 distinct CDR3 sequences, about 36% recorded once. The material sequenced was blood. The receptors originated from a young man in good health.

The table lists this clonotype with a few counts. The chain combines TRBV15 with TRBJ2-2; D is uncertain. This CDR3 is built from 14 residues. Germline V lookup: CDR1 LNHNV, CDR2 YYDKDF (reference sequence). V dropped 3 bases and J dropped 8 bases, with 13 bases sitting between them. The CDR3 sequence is CATSRRQAAGELFF. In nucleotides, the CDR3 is TGTGCCACCAGCAGGCGTCAGGCCGCAGGGGAGCTGTTTTTT.

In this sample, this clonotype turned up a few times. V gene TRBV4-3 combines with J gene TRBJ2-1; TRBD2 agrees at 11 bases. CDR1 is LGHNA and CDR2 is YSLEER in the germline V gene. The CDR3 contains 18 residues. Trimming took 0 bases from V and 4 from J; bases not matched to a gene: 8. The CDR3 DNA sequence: TGCGCCAGCAGCCAAGATATGGTAGCGGGGGGGTCGTACAATGAGCAGTTCTTC. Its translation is CASSQDMVAGGSYNEQFF.

The CDR3: CASSYSGTGDTDTQYF. CDR3 coding DNA: TGTGCCAGCAGTTACTCGGGGACAGGGGACACAGATACGCAGTATTTT. The V gene is TRBV6-2 or TRBV6-3, the J gene TRBJ2-3; 10 bases line up with TRBD1. In germline, CDR1 is MNHEY, CDR2 SVGEGT. The CDR3 covers 16 residues. V shed 0 bases, J shed 2 bases, and the junction held 2 bases outside the gene matches.

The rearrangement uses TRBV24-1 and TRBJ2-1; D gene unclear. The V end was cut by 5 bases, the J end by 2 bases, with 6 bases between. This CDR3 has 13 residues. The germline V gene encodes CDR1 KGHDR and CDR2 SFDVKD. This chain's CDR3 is CATSGQAYNEQFF. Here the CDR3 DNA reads TGTGCCACCAGTGGCCAGGCCTACAATGAGCAGTTCTTC.

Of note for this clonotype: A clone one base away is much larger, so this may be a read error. The CDR3 sequence is CAISVVGETDTQYF. The DNA of the CDR3 is TGTGCCATCAGTGTGGTCGGGGAGACAGATACGCAGTATTTT. The chain is built from TRBV10-3 and TRBJ2-3; D is possibly TRBD2 (5 bases). Per germline, CDR1 ENHRY and CDR2 SYGVKD. V shed 4 bases and J shed 3 bases, with 11 bases lying between them. This CDR3 spans 14 amino acids.

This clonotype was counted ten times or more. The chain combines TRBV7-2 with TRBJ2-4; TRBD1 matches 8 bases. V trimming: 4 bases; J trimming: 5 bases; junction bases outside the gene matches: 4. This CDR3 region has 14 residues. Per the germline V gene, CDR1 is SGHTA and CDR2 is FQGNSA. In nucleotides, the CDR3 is TGTGCCAGCAGCTACAGGACAGGGCAAAACATTCAGTACTTC. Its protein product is CASSYRTGQNIQYF.

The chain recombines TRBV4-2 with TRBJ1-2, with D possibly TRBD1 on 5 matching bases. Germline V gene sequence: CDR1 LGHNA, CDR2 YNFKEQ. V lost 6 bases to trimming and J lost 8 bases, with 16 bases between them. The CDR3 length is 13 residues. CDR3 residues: CASRREQAGGYTF. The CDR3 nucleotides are TGTGCCAGCAGAAGGGAACAGGCGGGGGGCTACACCTTC.

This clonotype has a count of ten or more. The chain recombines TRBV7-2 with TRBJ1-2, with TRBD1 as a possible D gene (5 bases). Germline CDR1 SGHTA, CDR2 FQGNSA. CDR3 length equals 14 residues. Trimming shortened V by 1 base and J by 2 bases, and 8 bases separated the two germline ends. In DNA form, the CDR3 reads TGTGCCAGCAGCTTAGAATCAGGGAACTATGGCTACACCTTC. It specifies CASSLESGNYGYTF.

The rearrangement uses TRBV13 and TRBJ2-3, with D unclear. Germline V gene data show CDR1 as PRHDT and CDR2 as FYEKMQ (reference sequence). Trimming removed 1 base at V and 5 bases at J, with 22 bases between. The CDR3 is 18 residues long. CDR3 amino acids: CASSLEDMDHPRQDTQYF. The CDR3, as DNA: TGTGCCAGCAGCTTAGAGGATATGGATCATCCCCGGCAAGATACGCAGTATTTT. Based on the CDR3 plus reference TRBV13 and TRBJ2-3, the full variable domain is AAGVIQSPRHLIKEKRETATLKCYPIPRHDTVYWYQQGPGQDPQFLISFYEKMQSDKGSIPDRFSAQQFSDYHSELNMSSLELGDSALYFCASSLEDMDHPRQDTQYFGPGTRLTVL.

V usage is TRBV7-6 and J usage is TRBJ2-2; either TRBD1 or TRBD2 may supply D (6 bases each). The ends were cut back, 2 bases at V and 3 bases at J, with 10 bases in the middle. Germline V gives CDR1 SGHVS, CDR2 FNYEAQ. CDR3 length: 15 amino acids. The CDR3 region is CASSLMGGYTGELFF. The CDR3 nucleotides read TGTGCCAGCAGCTTAATGGGGGGCTACACCGGGGAGCTGTTTTTT.

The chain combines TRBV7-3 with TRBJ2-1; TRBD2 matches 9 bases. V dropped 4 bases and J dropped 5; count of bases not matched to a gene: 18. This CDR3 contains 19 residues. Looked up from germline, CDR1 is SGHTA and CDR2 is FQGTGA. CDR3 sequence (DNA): TGTGCCAGCAGCTCGCCCGGGACTAGCACCTCGTTGGGCCACAATGAGCAGTTCTTC. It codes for CASSSPGTSTSLGHNEQFF.

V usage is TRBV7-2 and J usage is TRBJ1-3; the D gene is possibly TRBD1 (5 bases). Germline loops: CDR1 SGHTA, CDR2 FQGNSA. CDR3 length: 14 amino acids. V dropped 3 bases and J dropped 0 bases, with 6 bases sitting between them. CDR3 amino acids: CASSLRGSGNTIYF. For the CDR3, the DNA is TGTGCCAGCAGCTTGAGGGGCTCTGGAAACACCATATATTTT. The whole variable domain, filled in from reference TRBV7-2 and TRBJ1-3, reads GAGVSQSPSNKVTEKGKDVELRCDPISGHTALYWYRQSLGQGLEFLIYFQGNSAPDKSGLPSDRFSAERTGGSVSTLTIQRTQQEDSAVYLCASSLRGSGNTIYFGEGSWLTVV.

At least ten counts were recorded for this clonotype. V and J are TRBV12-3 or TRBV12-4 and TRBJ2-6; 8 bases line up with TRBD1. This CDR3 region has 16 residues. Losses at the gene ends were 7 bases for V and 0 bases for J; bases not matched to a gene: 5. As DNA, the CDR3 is TGTGCCAGCAAGGGACAGGCCCGCTCTGGGGCCAACGTCCTGACTTTC. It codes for CASKGQARSGANVLTF.

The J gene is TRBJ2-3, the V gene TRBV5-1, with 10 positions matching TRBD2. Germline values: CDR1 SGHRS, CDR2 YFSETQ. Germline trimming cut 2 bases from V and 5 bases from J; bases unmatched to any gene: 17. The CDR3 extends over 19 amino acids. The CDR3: CASSLKNQRGTSEGDTQYF. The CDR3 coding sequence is TGCGCCAGCAGCTTAAAAAACCAACGAGGGACTAGCGAGGGAGATACGCAGTATTTT.

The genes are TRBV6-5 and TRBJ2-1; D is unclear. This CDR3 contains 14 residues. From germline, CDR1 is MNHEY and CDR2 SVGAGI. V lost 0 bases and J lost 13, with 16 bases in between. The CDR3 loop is CASSYSGEEETQFF. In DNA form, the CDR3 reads TGTGCCAGCAGTTACTCAGGCGAAGAAGAGACCCAGTTCTTC.

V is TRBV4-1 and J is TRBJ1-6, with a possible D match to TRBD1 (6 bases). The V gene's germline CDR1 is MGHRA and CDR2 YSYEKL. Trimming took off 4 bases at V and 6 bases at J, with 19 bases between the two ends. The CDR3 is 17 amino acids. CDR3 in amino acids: CASSRTAPGAGNSPLHF. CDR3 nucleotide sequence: TGCGCCAGCAGCCGGACCGCCCCGGGGGCCGGTAATTCACCCCTCCACTTT.

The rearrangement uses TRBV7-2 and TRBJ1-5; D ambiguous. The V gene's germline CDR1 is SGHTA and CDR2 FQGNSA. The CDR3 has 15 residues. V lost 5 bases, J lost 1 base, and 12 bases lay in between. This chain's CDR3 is CASSREVLSNQPQHF. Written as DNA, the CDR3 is TGTGCCAGCAGCCGAGAGGTATTAAGCAATCAGCCCCAGCATTTT.

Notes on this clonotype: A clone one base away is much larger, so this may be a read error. CDR3 sequence reads: CASSGGTGTYGYTF. The CDR3 DNA reads as TGCGCCAGCAGCGGGGGGACAGGGACCTATGGCTACACCTTC. The chain combines TRBV5-1 with TRBJ1-2, with TRBD1 matching over 9 bases. This CDR3 is 14 amino acids long. Germline V gives CDR1 SGHRS, CDR2 YFSETQ. Losses at the gene ends were 4 bases for V and 4 bases for J; bases not matched to a gene: 5.

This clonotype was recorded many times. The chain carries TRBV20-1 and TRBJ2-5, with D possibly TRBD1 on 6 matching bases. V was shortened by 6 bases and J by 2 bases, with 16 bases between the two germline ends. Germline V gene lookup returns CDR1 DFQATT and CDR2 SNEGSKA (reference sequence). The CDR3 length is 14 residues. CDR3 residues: CSAPGTTVQETQYF. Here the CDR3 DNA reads TGCAGTGCCCCTGGGACAACGGTACAAGAGACCCAGTACTTC.

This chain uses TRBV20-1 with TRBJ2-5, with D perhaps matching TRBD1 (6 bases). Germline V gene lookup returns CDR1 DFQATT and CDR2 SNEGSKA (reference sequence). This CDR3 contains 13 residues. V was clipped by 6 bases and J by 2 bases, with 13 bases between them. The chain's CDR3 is CSANGGRQETQYF. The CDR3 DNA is TGCAGTGCAAATGGGGGCAGGCAAGAGACCCAGTACTTC.

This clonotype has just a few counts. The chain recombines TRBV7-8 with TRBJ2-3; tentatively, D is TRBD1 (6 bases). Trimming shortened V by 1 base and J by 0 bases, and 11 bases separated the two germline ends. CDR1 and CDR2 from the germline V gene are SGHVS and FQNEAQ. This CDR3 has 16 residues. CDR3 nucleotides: TGTGCCAGCAGCTTAGTGACGGGACACAGCACAGATACGCAGTATTTT. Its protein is CASSLVTGHSTDTQYF.

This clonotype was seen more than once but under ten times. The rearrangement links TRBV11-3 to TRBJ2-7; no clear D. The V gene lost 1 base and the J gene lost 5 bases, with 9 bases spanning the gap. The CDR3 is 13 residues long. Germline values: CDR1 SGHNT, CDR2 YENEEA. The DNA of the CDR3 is TGTGCCAGCAGCTTAGGACTGGGGAACGAGCAGTACTTC. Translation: CASSLGLGNEQYF.

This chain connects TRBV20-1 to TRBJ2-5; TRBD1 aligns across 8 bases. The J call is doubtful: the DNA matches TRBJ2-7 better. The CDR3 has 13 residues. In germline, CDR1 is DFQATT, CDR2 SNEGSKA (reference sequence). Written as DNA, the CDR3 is TGCAGTGCTAGGGCCGGGACAGGCCACGAGCAGTACTTC. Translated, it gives CSARAGTGHEQYF.

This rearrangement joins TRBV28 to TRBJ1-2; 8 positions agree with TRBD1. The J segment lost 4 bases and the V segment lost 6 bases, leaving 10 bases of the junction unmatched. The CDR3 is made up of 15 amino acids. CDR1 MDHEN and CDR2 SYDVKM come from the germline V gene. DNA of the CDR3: TGTGCCAGCAGCCTCCCCTCAGGGGGCAGCTATGGCTACACCTTC. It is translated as CASSLPSGGSYGYTF.

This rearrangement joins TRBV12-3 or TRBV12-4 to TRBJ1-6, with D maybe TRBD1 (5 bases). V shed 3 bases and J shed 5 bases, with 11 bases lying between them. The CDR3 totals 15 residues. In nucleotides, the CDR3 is TGTGCCAGCAGTTTCTGGGGACGGGATAATTCACCCCTCCACTTT. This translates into CASSFWGRDNSPLHF.

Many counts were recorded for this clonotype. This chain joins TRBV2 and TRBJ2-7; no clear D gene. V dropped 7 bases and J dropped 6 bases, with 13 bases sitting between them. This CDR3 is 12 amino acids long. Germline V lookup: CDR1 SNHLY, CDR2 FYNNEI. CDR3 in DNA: TGTGCCAGCACCTTCACGGGTGGCGAGCAGTACTTC. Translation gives CASTFTGGEQYF.

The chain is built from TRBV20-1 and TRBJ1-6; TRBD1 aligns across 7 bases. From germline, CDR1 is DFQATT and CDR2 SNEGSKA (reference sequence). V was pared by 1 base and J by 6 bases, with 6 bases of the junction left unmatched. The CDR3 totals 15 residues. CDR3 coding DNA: TGCAGTGCTAGAGCCGGGACAGATTTTAATTCACCCCTCCACTTT. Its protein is CSARAGTDFNSPLHF.

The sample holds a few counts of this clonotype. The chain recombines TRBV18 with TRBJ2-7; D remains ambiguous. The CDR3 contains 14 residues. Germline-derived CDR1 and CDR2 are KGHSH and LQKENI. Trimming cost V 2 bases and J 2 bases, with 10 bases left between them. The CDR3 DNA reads TGTGCCAGCTCACCAGAATCCCAGACCTACGAGCAGTACTTC. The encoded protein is CASSPESQTYEQYF.

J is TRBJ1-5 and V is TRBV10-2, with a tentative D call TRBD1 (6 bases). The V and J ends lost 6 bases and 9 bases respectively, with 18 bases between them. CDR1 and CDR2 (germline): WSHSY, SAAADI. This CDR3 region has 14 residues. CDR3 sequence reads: CASRGWTALTPQHF. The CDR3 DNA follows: TGCGCCAGCAGGGGCTGGACAGCACTGACGCCCCAGCATTTT.

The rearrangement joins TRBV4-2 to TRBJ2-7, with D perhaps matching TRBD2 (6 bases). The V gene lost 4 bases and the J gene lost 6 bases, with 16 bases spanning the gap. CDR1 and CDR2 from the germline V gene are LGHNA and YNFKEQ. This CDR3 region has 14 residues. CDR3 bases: TGTGCCAGCAGCCGTCGTACGGCGGAGGGCGAGCAGTACTTC. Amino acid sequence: CASSRRTAEGEQYF.